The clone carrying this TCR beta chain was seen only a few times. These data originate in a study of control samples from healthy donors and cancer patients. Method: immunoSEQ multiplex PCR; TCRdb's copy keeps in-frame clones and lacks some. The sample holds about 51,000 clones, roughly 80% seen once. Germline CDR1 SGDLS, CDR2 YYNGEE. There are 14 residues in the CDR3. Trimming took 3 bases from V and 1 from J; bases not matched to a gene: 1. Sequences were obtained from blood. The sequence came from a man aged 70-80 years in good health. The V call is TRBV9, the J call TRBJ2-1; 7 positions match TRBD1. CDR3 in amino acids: CASSEGASYNEQFF. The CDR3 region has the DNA TGTGCCAGCAGCGAGGGGGCTTCCTACAATGAGCAGTTCTTC.